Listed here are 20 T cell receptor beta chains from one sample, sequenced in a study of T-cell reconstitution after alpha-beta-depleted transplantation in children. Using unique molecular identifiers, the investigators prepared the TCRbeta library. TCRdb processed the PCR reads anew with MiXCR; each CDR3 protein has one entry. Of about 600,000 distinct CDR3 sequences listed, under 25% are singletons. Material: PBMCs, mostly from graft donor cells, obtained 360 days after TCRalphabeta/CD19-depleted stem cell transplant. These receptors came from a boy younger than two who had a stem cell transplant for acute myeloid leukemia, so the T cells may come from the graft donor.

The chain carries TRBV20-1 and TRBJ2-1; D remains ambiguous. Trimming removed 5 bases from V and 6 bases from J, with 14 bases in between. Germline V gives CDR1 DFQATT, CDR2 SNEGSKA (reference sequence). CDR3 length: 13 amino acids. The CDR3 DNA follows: TGCAGTGCTCCCACTGCCCTTTTCAATGAGCAGTTCTTC. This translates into CSAPTALFNEQFF.

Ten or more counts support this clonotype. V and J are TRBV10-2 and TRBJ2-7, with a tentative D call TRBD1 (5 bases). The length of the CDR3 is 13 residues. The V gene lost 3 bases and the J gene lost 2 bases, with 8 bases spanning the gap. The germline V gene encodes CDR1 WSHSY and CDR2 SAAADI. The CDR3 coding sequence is TGCGCCAGCAGTGACAGGGCGGCCTACGAGCAGTACTTC. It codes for CASSDRAAYEQYF.

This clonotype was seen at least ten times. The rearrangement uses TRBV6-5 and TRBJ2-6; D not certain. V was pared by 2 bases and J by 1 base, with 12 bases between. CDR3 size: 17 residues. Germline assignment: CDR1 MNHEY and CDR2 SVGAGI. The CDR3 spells CASSYRGSPSGANVLTF. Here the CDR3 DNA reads TGTGCCAGCAGTTACCGTGGCAGCCCATCTGGGGCCAACGTCCTGACTTTC.

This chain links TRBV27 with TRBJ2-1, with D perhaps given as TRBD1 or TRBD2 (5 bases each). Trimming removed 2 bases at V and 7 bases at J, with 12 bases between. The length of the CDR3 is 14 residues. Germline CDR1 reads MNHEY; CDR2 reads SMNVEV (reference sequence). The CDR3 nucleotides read TGTGCCAGCAGTTTAATGGGGGACGGGAATGAGCAGTTCTTC. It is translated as CASSLMGDGNEQFF.

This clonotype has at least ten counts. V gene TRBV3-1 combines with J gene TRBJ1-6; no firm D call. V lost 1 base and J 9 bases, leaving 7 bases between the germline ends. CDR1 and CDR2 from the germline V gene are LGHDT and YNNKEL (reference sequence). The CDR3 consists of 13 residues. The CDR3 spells CASSQGSGSPLHF. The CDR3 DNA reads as TGTGCCAGCAGCCAAGGTTCAGGTTCACCCCTCCACTTT.

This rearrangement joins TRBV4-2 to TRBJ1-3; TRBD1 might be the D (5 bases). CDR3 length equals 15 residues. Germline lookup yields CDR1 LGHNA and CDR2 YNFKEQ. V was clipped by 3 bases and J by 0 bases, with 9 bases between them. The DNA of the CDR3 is TGTGCCAGCAGCCAGGTCGACAGCTCTGGAAACACCATATATTTT. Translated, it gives CASSQVDSSGNTIYF.

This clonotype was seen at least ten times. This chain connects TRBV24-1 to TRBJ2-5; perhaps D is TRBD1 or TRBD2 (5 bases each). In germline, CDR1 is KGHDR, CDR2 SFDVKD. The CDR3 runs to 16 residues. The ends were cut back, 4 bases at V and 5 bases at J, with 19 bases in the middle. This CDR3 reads CATSDRGTGTGETQYF. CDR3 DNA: TGTGCCACCAGTGACCGAGGGACGGGAACTGGGGAGACCCAGTACTTC.

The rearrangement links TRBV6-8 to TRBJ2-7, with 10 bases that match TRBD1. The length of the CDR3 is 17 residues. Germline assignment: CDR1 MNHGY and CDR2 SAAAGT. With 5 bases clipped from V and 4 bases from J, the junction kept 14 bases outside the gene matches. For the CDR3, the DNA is TGTGCCAGCAGTCCATACAAGACAGGGGGCGCGAGTTACGAGCAGTACTTC. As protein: CASSPYKTGGASYEQYF.

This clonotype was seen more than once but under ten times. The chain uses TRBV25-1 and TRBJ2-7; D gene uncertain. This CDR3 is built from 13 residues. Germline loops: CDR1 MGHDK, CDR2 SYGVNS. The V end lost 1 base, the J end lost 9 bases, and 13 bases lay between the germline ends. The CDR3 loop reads CASSESGGNGQYF. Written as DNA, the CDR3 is TGTGCCAGCAGTGAATCGGGTGGGAATGGGCAGTACTTC.

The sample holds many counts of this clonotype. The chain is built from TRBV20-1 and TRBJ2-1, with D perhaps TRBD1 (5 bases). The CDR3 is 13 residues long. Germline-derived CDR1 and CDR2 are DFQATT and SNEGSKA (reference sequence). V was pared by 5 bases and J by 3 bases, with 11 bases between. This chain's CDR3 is CSAATEYYNEQFF. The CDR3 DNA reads TGCAGTGCTGCGACAGAGTACTACAATGAGCAGTTCTTC.

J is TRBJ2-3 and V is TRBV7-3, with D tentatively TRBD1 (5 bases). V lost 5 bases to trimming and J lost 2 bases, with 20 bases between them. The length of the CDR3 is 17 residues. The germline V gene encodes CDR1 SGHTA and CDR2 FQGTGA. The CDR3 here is CASSPHGQGEPTDTQYF. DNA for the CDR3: TGTGCCAGCAGCCCCCACGGACAAGGAGAACCCACAGATACGCAGTATTTT.

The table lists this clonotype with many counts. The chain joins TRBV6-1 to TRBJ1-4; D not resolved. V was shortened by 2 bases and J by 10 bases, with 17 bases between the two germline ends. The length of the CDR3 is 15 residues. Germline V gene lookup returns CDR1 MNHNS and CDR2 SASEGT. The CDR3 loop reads CASSEHGGLEGKLFF. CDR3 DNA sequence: TGTGCCAGCAGTGAACATGGAGGGCTTGAGGGAAAACTGTTTTTT.

CDR3 bases: TGTGCCAGCAGCCTACGGGACAGGGGTGATCTGAACACTGAAGCTTTCTTT. The encoded protein is CASSLRDRGDLNTEAFF. The chain recombines TRBV9 with TRBJ1-1; 10 bases map to TRBD1. The CDR3 is 17 residues long. V was clipped by 4 bases and J by 0 bases; unmatched bases: 9. CDR1 and CDR2 from the germline V gene are SGDLS and YYNGEE.

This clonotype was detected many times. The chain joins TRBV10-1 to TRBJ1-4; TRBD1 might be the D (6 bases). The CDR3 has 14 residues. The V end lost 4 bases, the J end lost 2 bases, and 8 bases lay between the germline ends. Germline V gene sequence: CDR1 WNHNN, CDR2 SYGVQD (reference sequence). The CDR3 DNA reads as TGCGCCAGCAGTGGGGACATGACTAATGAAAAACTGTTTTTT. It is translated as CASSGDMTNEKLFF.

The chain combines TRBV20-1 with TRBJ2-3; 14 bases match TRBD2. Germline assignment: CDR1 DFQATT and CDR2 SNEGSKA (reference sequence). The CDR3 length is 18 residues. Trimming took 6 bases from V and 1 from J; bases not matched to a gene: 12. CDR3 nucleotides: TGCAGTGCCTCCTTGCTTCCGGGACTAGCGGGGGGCACAGATACGCAGTATTTT. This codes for CSASLLPGLAGGTDTQYF.

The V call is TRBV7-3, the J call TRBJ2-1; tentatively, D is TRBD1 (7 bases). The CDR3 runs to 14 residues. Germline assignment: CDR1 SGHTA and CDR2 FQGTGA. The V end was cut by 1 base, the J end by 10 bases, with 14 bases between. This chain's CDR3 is CASSLISGGGEQFF. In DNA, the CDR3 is TGTGCCAGCAGCTTAATAAGCGGAGGGGGCGAGCAGTTCTTC. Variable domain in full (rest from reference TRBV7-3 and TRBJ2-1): GAGVSQTPSNKVTEKGKYVELRCDPISGHTALYWYRQSLGQGPEFLIYFQGTGAADDSGLPNDRFFAVRPEGSVSTLKIQRTERGDSAVYLCASSLISGGGEQFFGPGTRLTVL.

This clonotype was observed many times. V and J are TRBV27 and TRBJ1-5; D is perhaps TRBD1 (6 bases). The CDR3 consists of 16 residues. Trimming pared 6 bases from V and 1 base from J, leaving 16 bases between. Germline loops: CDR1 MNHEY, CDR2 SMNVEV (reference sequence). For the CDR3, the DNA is TGTGCCAGCAGCCTAAGGGCGGGACAAAGCAATCAGCCCCAGCATTTT. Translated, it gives CASSLRAGQSNQPQHF.

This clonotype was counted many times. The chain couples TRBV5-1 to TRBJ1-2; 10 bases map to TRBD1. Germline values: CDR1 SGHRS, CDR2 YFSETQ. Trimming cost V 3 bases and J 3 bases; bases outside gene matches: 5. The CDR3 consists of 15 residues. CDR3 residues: CASSSTGTGDYGYTF. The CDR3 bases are TGCGCCAGCAGCTCCACCGGGACAGGGGACTATGGCTACACCTTC.

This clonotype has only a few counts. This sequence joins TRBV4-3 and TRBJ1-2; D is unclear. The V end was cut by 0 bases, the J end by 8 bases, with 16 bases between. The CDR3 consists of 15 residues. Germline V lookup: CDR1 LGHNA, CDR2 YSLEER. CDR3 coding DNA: TGCGCCAGCAGCCAAGATCACAACAGAGGAAAAGGCTACACCTTC. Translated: CASSQDHNRGKGYTF.

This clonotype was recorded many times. The CDR3 DNA follows: TGTGCCAGCAGCCCCCTACTTATACCCTCTGGAAACACCATATATTTT. It specifies CASSPLLIPSGNTIYF. The J gene is TRBJ1-3, the V gene TRBV3-1; D gene unclear. This CDR3 spans 16 amino acids. V was cut by 4 bases and J by 0 bases, with 13 bases left in between. The V gene's germline CDR1 is LGHDT and CDR2 YNNKEL (reference sequence).